Shown below are 30 T cell receptor beta chains from a single sample sequenced in a study of tumor-infiltrating lymphocytes in oesophageal squamous cell carcinoma. MiXCR was run by TCRdb on the PCR reads, yielding one entry per CDR3 protein. The sample includes approximately 20,000 distinct CDR3 sequences, around 33% of them seen just once. Sequenced input: esophageal tumor tissue. These receptors originate from a male donor with esophageal squamous cell carcinoma.

V gene TRBV7-6 combines with J gene TRBJ2-3, with a possible D match to TRBD1 (6 bases). The germline V gene encodes CDR1 SGHVS and CDR2 FNYEAQ. V was trimmed by 5 bases and J by 2 bases, leaving 20 bases between them. CDR3 length: 17 residues. The CDR3 coding sequence is TGTGCCAGCAGCCGAGACTCCCCACAGGGAATCACAGATACGCAGTATTTT. Its translation is CASSRDSPQGITDTQYF.

Points on this clonotype: Compared with germline, one end of the junction differs, possibly owing to a read error. This rearrangement joins TRBV7-2 to TRBJ2-3; 9 nucleotides align to TRBD1. The germline V gene encodes CDR1 SGHTA and CDR2 FQGNSA. The length of the CDR3 is 18 residues. This CDR3 is CASSSTGGYESYNSPLHF. The CDR3 DNA follows: TGTGCCAGCAGCTCGACAGGGGGGTATGAGTCCTATAATTCACCCCTCCACTTC.

This clonotype was picked up many times. The chain uses TRBV28 and TRBJ2-7; TRBD2 agrees at 10 bases. With V trimmed by 2 bases and J by 3 bases, 4 bases remained unmatched. Looked up from germline, CDR1 is MDHEN and CDR2 is SYDVKM. The CDR3 loop spans 15 amino acids. CDR3 in amino acids: CASSLDPSGGYEQYF. Written as DNA, the CDR3 is TGTGCCAGCAGTTTAGACCCTAGCGGGGGCTACGAGCAGTACTTC.

To note about this clonotype: This is likely a read error, given that the CDR3 carries no conserved phenylalanine or tryptophan at its end. Because the CDR3's place on the DNA is in doubt, the DNA is left out and the CDR3 is given as listed by TCRdb. The chain is built from TRBV12-3 or TRBV12-4 and TRBJ2-4; TRBD1 is taken as the D call from the table, unchecked against the DNA. The CDR3 adds up to 9 amino acids, both ends counted. The CDR3 here is CASSPFGRG.

The chain joins TRBV3-1 to TRBJ1-2, with D possibly matching TRBD1 (6 bases). Germline V lookup: CDR1 LGHDT, CDR2 YNNKEL (reference sequence). The CDR3 is 15 residues long. V lost 6 bases and J lost 0, with 14 bases in between. CDR3 amino acids: CASRQRQAANYGYTF. The CDR3 nucleotides are TGTGCCAGCAGACAAAGACAGGCAGCTAACTATGGCTACACCTTC.

Concerning this clonotype: The CDR3 end shows no conserved phenylalanine or tryptophan, and so a read error is likely. The DNA is omitted, as the CDR3 cannot be located on it reliably, and the CDR3 follows TCRdb's listing. This rearrangement joins TRBV7-2 to TRBJ2-1; TRBD1 is taken as the D call from the table, unchecked against the DNA. Counting both end residues, the CDR3 totals 18 amino acids. Germline values: CDR1 SGHTA, CDR2 FQGNSA. The CDR3 loop reads CASSLVGGQKNSPLHFGN.

This clonotype occurred once. The chain employs TRBV2 and TRBJ2-5; 10 bases align to TRBD2. The end of the DNA fits TRBJ2-1 better, so the J call may be wrong. Germline V gene lookup returns CDR1 SNHLY and CDR2 FYNNEI. The CDR3 covers 15 residues. CDR3 bases: TGTGCCAGCAGGGCTAGCGGGAGTCCCCTCCTCGAGCAGTTCTTC. Amino acid sequence: CASRASGSPLLEQFF.

Ten or more counts support this clonotype. The chain links TRBV28 to TRBJ2-5; D is perhaps TRBD1 (5 bases). This CDR3 is built from 13 residues. V was cut by 6 bases and J by 2 bases, with 10 bases left in between. The germline V gene has CDR1 MDHEN and CDR2 SYDVKM. CDR3 sequence reads: CASRTAGQETQYF. The CDR3 DNA reads TGTGCCAGCAGGACGGCAGGGCAAGAGACCCAGTACTTC.

The V call is TRBV11-1, the J call TRBJ1-6; D not resolved. Germline V gene sequence: CDR1 SGHAT, CDR2 FQDESV (reference sequence). V was clipped by 5 bases and J by 19 bases, with 18 bases between them. The CDR3 runs 12 residues. The CDR3 loop reads CASSLAPYEQHF. In nucleotides, the CDR3 is TGTGCCAGCAGCCTTGCGCCGTACGAGCAGCACTTT.

Turning to this clonotype: The CDR3 does not end in the conserved phenylalanine or tryptophan, so this is likely a read error. It is unclear where the CDR3 begins or ends on the DNA, so no DNA is shown, and the CDR3 is as TCRdb lists it. The rearrangement joins TRBV25-1 to TRBJ2-6; no check of the table's D call, TRBD1, against the DNA was made. The CDR3 is 19 amino acids long, termini counted. CDR1 and CDR2 (germline): MGHDK, SYGVNS. The CDR3 here is CASSEYKWGESNNEQFFGA.

The table lists this clonotype with a few counts. Possible read error: a much larger clone is one base away. This chain joins TRBV10-2 and TRBJ2-5, with D possibly TRBD2 on 6 matching bases. The V end lost 10 bases, the J end lost 11 bases, and 20 bases lay between the germline ends. The CDR3 sequence is 12 residues long. CDR1 is WSHSY and CDR2 is SAAADI in the germline V gene. CDR3 loop: CATIAPGDEQYF. In DNA form, the CDR3 reads TGCGCCACTATAGCACCGGGGGATGAGCAGTACTTC.

This sequence joins TRBV7-6 and TRBJ2-1; D ambiguous. In germline, CDR1 is SGHVS, CDR2 FNYEAQ. V was pared by 1 base and J by 15 bases, with 10 bases between. The CDR3 spans 11 residues. The CDR3 DNA is TGTGCCAGCAGCTTAGGACCTCGGCTGTTCTTC. Translation: CASSLGPRLFF.

There are many counts of this clonotype. The chain couples TRBV10-2 to TRBJ2-2; D is undetermined. Germline CDR1 WSHSY, CDR2 SAAADI. V lost 4 bases and J 2 bases, leaving 8 bases between the germline ends. This CDR3 contains 14 residues. The CDR3 coding sequence is TGCGCCAGCAGTGCCGTCATTAACACCGGGGAGCTGTTTTTT. As protein: CASSAVINTGELFF.

This chain connects TRBV7-8 to TRBJ2-5; D possibly corresponds to TRBD1 (6 bases). Germline values: CDR1 SGHVS, CDR2 FQNEAQ. CDR3 size: 15 residues. Trimming cost V 5 bases and J 3 bases, with 16 bases left between them. CDR3 residues: CASSQNREAEETQYF. CDR3 sequence (DNA): TGTGCCAGCAGCCAAAACAGGGAAGCCGAAGAGACCCAGTACTTC.

This clonotype was picked up many times. The chain employs TRBV28 and TRBJ2-1; D is possibly TRBD1 or TRBD2 (6 bases each). The CDR3 sequence is 15 residues long. The V and J ends lost 5 bases and 2 bases respectively, with 13 bases between them. Germline values: CDR1 MDHEN, CDR2 SYDVKM. The CDR3 DNA reads TGTGCCAGCAGTCCCGGGGGCGGGGCCTACAATGAGCAGTTCTTC. Its translation is CASSPGGGAYNEQFF. Supplemented by reference TRBV28 and TRBJ2-1, the full variable domain reads DVKVTQSSRYLVKRTGEKVFLECVQDMDHENMFWYRQDPGLGLRLIYFSYDVKMKEKGDIPEGYSVSREKKERFSLILESASTNQTSMYLCASSPGGGAYNEQFFGPGTRLTVL.

The chain combines TRBV5-1 with TRBJ2-4; TRBD1 agrees at 9 bases. The DNA end is more similar to TRBJ2-7, so the J call may be wrong. The germline gives CDR1 SGHRS, CDR2 YFSETQ. The CDR3 length is 17 residues. CDR3 in amino acids: CASSSYTSGQGVYEQYF. CDR3 bases: TGCGCCAGCAGCTCGTACACCTCGGGACAGGGAGTTTACGAGCAGTACTTC.

This chain joins TRBV7-3 and TRBJ2-6, with D maybe TRBD2 (5 bases). Deletions cut 4 bases from V and 0 bases from J, with 10 bases between. Per the germline V gene, CDR1 is SGHTA and CDR2 is FQGTGA. The CDR3 length is 16 residues. The CDR3 reads CASSSTRASGANVLTF. The CDR3 DNA is TGTGCCAGCAGCTCTACTAGGGCCTCTGGGGCCAACGTCCTGACTTTC.

This clonotype was observed once. The genes are TRBV7-9 and TRBJ1-1, with 9 bases identical to TRBD1. CDR3 length: 18 amino acids. Germline CDR1 is SEHNR and CDR2 is FQNEAQ (reference sequence). Trimming cost V 1 base and J 6 bases; bases outside gene matches: 15. CDR3 protein: CASSLGEGTGIYSPEAFF. For the CDR3, the DNA is TGTGCCAGCAGCTTAGGGGAGGGGACAGGGATATATTCCCCTGAAGCTTTCTTT.

This clonotype ranks as medium-sized. The chain joins TRBV7-4 to TRBJ2-7; weak D call: TRBD2 (6 bases). CDR3 length: 14 residues. Trimming stripped 8 bases from V and 3 bases from J, with 17 bases between. CDR1 is SGHVT and CDR2 is SQSDAQ in the germline V gene. The CDR3 DNA reads as TGTGCCAGCCCCCCTATGAGGGGAGGCTACGAGCAGTACTTC. Translating it yields CASPPMRGGYEQYF. Supplemented by reference TRBV7-4 and TRBJ2-7, the full variable domain reads GAGVSQSPRYKVAKRGRDVALRCDSISGHVTLYWYRQTLGQGSEVLTYSQSDAQRDKSGRPSGRFSAERPERSVSTLKIQRTEQGDSAVYLCASPPMRGGYEQYFGPGTRLTVT.

The V gene is TRBV12-3 or TRBV12-4, the J gene TRBJ1-4; D uncertain. V shed 6 bases and J shed 2 bases, with 7 bases lying between them. The CDR3 has 13 residues. The CDR3 DNA sequence: TGTGCCAGCAGCCGAGGGACTAATGAAAAACTGTTTTTT. Translating it yields CASSRGTNEKLFF.

This clonotype was recorded at least ten times. This may come from a read error, since a much larger clone is one base off. CDR3 bases: TGTGCCAGCACTTCCCTCGCAGGCTCCTACAATGAGCAGTACTTC. Translation: CASTSLAGSYNEQYF. This chain joins TRBV6-1 and TRBJ2-1; D remains ambiguous. The J call may not be correct, given that the DNA end is closer to TRBJ2-7. This CDR3 contains 15 residues. From germline, CDR1 is MNHNS and CDR2 SASEGT.

This clonotype was counted at least ten times. V usage is TRBV7-9 and J usage is TRBJ1-2; the D gene is possibly TRBD1 (6 bases). The CDR3 loop spans 17 amino acids. The V gene lost 5 bases and the J gene lost 0 bases, with 19 bases spanning the gap. CDR1 SEHNR and CDR2 FQNEAQ come from the germline V gene (reference sequence). CDR3 protein: CASSTWTVLLSNYGYTF. CDR3 sequence (DNA): TGTGCCAGCAGCACTTGGACAGTCCTACTGTCTAACTATGGCTACACCTTC.

This clonotype was detected only a few times. The J gene is TRBJ1-3, the V gene TRBV5-6; no clear D gene. Per germline, CDR1 SGHDT and CDR2 YYEEEE. CDR3 length equals 14 residues. V was pared by 2 bases and J by 0 bases, with 6 bases between. This CDR3 reads CASSFWTSGNTIYF. DNA of the CDR3: TGTGCCAGCAGCTTCTGGACCTCTGGAAACACCATATATTTT.

This clonotype showed up just a few times. The V and J genes are TRBV6-1 and TRBJ2-7; D is perhaps TRBD1 (5 bases). Germline V gives CDR1 MNHNS, CDR2 SASEGT. V lost 7 bases and J 3 bases, leaving 13 bases between the germline ends. The CDR3 length is 13 residues. In DNA, the CDR3 is TGTGCCAGCAAGTCAGGACACAACTACGAGCAGTACTTC. This sequence encodes CASKSGHNYEQYF.

This clonotype was picked up many times. The rearrangement joins TRBV6-1 to TRBJ2-7; D ambiguous. The germline V gene encodes CDR1 MNHNS and CDR2 SASEGT. The CDR3 spans 11 residues. V lost 5 bases to trimming and J lost 2 bases, with 4 bases between them. CDR3 residues: CASSSTYEQYF. CDR3 nucleotides: TGTGCCAGCAGTAGTACCTACGAGCAGTACTTC.

The chain links TRBV6-5 to TRBJ2-5; 8 nucleotides line up with TRBD1. The tail of the sequence fits TRBJ2-7 better, so the J call may be wrong. CDR3 size: 12 residues. CDR1 and CDR2 (germline): MNHEY, SVGAGI. CDR3 coding DNA: TGTGCCAGCACCAGGGGGCACGACGAGCAGTACTTC. This sequence encodes CASTRGHDEQYF.

The V gene is TRBV7-8, the J gene TRBJ2-5, with TRBD1 matching 9 bases. This CDR3 is 16 amino acids long. The V gene end was trimmed by 5 bases and the J gene end by 5 bases; junction bases not matched to a gene: 12. The germline V gene encodes CDR1 SGHVS and CDR2 FQNEAQ. The CDR3 reads CASSLDGTGWLETQYF. CDR3 nucleotide sequence: TGTGCCAGCAGCCTAGATGGGACAGGGTGGTTGGAGACCCAGTACTTC.

The count of this clonotype is one. The J gene is TRBJ2-1, the V gene TRBV6-8; TRBD1 matches 9 bases. J lost 7 bases, V lost 3 bases, and 13 bases had no gene match. There are 17 residues in the CDR3. Germline assignment: CDR1 MNHGY and CDR2 SAAAGT. CDR3 amino acids: CASSYNRDRVPLNEQFF. In DNA form, the CDR3 reads TGTGCCAGCAGTTATAACCGGGACAGGGTTCCTCTGAATGAGCAGTTCTTC.

The table lists this clonotype with many counts. The V and J genes are TRBV28 and TRBJ1-1; D is possibly TRBD1 (6 bases). V was clipped by 6 bases and J by 1 base, with 9 bases between them. Germline V gene sequence: CDR1 MDHEN, CDR2 SYDVKM. The CDR3 length is 13 residues. The CDR3 region is CASSSTGNTEAFF. The DNA of the CDR3 is TGTGCCAGCAGCTCGACAGGGAACACTGAAGCTTTCTTT.

This clonotype was found many times. The chain uses TRBV7-2 and TRBJ1-5, with unresolved D. The ends were cut back, 5 bases at V and 1 base at J, with 6 bases in the middle. Germline V lookup: CDR1 SGHTA, CDR2 FQGNSA. This CDR3 has 13 residues. The CDR3 loop reads CASSLLSNQPQHF. The CDR3 bases are TGTGCCAGCAGCCTCCTGAGCAATCAGCCCCAGCATTTT.